This TCR beta chain was recorded in a study of shared clonotypes between healthy human individuals (TCRdb year 2020). Concerning the study at large: A couple of women and a few men aged 18 to 49 years were included in the cohort. Per donor, leukapheresis produced somewhere between about 0.8 and 9 billion PBMCs. The study deeply sequenced blood TCR repertoires of roughly five healthy adults to estimate repertoire size and the extent of clonotype sharing between individuals. Libraries were prepared and TCR repertoires were sequenced by different laboratories using diverse techniques, in order to increase sequencing depth and limit assay-specific biases. Per donor, three plates each were used for CD4 naive and CD4 memory, two for CD8 naive, and one for CD8 memory.

CD8 naive samples were CD45RO-negative cells positively selected for CCR7, giving a CD45RA+CCR7+ population that excluded TemRA cells. The donors were healthy, HIV-negative adults who had no recently reported acute infections or vaccinations. Every donor was a Caucasian adult residing in Nashville, Tennessee, USA. After blood collection by leukapheresis, PBMCs were isolated using Ficoll-Histopaque density gradient centrifugation and then cryopreserved in the vapor phase of liquid nitrogen. Analytical flow cytometry was used to check the purity and quantity of each magnetically sorted T cell population. Genomic DNA was isolated from each sorted fraction and quantified by UV absorbance on a Nanodrop 2000c. The investigation overall reported the following: Only blood was sampled, and tissue TCR repertoires likely differ from those in blood. Compared with non-shared clonotypes, the clonotypes found in all four sorted-subset donors had higher generation probabilities. Around 5.4% of naive CD4, 3.5% of naive CD8, 2% to 2.5% of memory CD4, and around 0.4% of memory CD8 clonotypes were shared across a few donors. Estimated clonotype richness was generally larger for naive than for memory subsets. Incomplete sequencing was indicated by rarefaction of sorted-subset datasets, despite the large sequencing depth. Based on pairwise subsampling, the degree of clonotype sharing among donors was expected to be affected by sequencing depth. Because the study included a small number of donors, the genetic and exposure-history diversity represented was limited.

On this clone itself: What this receptor recognizes is not known. The input lacks base qualities; no much larger clone sits a single base away.

Using the deep immunoSEQ assay, multiplex PCR amplified TCR CDR3 regions from genomic DNA. Extracted genomic DNA from each cell subset was distributed evenly across all wells of several immunoSEQ 96-well plates, and each plate was treated as a replicate. For sorted subsets, each replicate PCR was loaded with roughly 0.2 ug genomic DNA, equivalent to 30,000 or so T cell genomes. Purified libraries were measured with a Qubit 3.0 fluorometer, size-checked on a Bioanalyzer 2100, and measured again with the KAPA Library Quantification kit. Each immunoSEQ 96-well plate was sequenced on its own single-read 150-cycle Illumina NextSeq 550 flow cell. Regarding the original processing steps: Because only junctional sequences without quality scores were contained in the immunoSEQ output, filtering matching that applied to full-length reads could not be performed. To assign V/J genes and CDR3, sequences were annotated against IMGT germline references using PyIR, a Python wrapper for IgBLAST v1.9. Any read was removed if the V/J assignment was weak (E-value above 1e-6), the CDR3 was missing, or the read contained stop codons, out-of-frame junctions, or ambiguous translated residues. V3J clonotypes were defined as sequences sharing an identical inferred V gene, J gene, and CDR3 amino acid sequence. The percentage overlap between two repertoires was calculated by dividing the number of shared unique clonotypes by the size of the smaller repertoire. Richness of each repertoire was evaluated using RTK rarefaction, the Chao1 estimator, and Recon v2.1 estimates of unobserved clonotypes. Generation probabilities were computed with OLGA for all TCRbeta clonotypes obtained by the gDNA method from four donors. The immuneACCESS repertoire file appears here via TCRdb, limited to in-frame rearrangements. These files lack a portion of the clones; in checked studies, under half of the deficit traces to unresolved V genes, and the cause of the others is not known. V and J calls and clone size come straight from that table; D and trimming were deduced from the DNA. The table for this sample lists about 2.1 million clones; about 93% of them were counted only once. The ten largest clones capture about 1.6% of the sample.

The sequencing input was naive CD8+ T cells from PBMCs. Sample cell subset or site, as interpreted from the label and publication: CD45RA+CCR7+. The sequence came from a man younger than 35 in good health. Some clones in this sample may be carry-over from other donors' samples.

CDR3 region: CSGLAGEGYNEQFF. The nucleotide sequence is TGCAGCGGATTAGCGGGAGAGGGCTACAATGAGCAGTTCTTC. The chain is assembled from TRBV29-1 and TRBJ2-1, with TRBD2 identical over 9 junction bases. V trim: 7 bases; J trim: 3 bases; unmatched bases: 7. Taken from the germline V gene, the CDR1 and CDR2 loops are SQVTM and ANQGSEA. The CDR3 measures 14 amino acids from cysteine to phenylalanine. This entry keeps only the CDR3 DNA: 42 bases, framed from base 1.